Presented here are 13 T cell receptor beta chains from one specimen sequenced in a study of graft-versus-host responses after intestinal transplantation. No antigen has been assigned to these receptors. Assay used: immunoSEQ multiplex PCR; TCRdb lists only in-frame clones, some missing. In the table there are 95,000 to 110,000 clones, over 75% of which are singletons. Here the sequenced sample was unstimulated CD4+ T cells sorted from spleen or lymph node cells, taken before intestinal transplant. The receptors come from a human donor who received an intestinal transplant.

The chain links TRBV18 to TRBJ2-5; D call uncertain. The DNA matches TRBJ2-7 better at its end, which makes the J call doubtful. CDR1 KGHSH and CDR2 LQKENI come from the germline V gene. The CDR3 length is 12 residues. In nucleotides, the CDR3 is TGTGCCAGCTCACCAAATCAAAACGAGCAGTACTTC. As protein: CASSPNQNEQYF.

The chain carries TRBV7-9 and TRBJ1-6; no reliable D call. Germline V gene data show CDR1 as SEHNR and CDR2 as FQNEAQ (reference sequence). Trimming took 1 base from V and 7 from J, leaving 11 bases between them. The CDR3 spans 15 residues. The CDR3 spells CASSLVPQKNSPLHF. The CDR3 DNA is TGTGCCAGCAGCTTAGTACCCCAAAAGAATTCACCCCTCCACTTT.

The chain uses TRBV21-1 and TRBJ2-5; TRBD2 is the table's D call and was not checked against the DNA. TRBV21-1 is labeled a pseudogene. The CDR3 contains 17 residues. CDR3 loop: CASSKAGPEREQETQYF. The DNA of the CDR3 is TGTGCCAGCAGCAAGGCGGGCCCCGAGCGGGAGCAAGAGACCCAGTACTTC.

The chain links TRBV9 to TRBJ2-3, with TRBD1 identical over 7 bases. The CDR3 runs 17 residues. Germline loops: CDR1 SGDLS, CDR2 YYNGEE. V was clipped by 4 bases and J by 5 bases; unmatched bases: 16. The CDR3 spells CASSIAGQDASGDTQYF. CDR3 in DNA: TGTGCCAGCAGCATCGCAGGACAGGACGCTTCGGGAGATACGCAGTATTTT.

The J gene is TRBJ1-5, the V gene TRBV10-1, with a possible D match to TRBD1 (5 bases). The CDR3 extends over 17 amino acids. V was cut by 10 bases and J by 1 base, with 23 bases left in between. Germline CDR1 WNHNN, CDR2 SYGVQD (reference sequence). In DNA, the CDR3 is TGCGCCACCAAGGGAGATCAGGGCGGAGGGAGCAATCAGCCCCAGCATTTT. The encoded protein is CATKGDQGGGSNQPQHF.

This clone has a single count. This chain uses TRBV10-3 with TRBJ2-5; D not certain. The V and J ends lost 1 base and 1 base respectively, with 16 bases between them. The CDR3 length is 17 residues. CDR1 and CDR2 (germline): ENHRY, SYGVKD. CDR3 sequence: CAISELAGIRSQETQYF. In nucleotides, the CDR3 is TGTGCCATCAGTGAGTTAGCTGGCATACGGTCCCAAGAGACCCAGTACTTC.

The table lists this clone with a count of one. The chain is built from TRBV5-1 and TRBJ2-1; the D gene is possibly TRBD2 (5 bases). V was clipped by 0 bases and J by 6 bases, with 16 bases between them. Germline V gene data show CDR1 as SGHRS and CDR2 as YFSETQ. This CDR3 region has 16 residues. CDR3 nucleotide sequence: TGCGCCAGCAGCTTGGAGGCGGTTCGGGGAAGCAATGAGCAGTTCTTC. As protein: CASSLEAVRGSNEQFF.

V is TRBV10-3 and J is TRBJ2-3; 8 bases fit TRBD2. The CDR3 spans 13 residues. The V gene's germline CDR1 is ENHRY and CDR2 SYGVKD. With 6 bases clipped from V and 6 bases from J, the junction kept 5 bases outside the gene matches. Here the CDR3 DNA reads TGTGCCATCAGGAGCGGGGGTATGGATACGCAGTATTTT. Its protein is CAIRSGGMDTQYF.

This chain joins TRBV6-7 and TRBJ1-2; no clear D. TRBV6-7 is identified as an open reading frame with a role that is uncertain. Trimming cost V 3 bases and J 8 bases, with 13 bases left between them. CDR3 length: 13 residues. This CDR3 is CASSYERGGGYTF. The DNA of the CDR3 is TGTGCCAGCAGTTATGAGAGAGGTGGAGGCTACACCTTC.

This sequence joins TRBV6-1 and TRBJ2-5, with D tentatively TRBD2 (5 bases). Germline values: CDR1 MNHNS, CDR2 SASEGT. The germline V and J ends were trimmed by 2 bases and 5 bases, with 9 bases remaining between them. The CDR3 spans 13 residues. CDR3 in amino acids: CASSEWGEETQYF. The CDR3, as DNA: TGTGCCAGCAGTGAATGGGGAGAGGAGACCCAGTACTTC.

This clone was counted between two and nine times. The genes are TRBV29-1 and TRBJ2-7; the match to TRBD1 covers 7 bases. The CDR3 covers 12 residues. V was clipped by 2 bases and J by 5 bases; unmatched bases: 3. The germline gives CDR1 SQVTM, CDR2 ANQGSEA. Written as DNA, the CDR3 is TGCAGCGTTGAAAGGCAGGGGGACGAGCAGTACTTC. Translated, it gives CSVERQGDEQYF.

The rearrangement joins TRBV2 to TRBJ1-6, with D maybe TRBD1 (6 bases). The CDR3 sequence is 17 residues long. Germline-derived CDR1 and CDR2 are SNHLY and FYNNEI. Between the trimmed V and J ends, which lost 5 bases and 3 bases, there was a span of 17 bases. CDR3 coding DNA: TGTGCCAGCAGTCCCAGCGGACAGCAGGTCTATAATTCACCCCTCCACTTT. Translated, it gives CASSPSGQQVYNSPLHF.

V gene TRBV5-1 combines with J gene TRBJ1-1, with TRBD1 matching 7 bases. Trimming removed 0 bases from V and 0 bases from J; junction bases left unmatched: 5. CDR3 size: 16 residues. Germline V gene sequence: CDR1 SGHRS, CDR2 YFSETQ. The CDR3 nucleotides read TGCGCCAGCAGCTTGGCCAAAGGGGGCATGAACACTGAAGCTTTCTTT. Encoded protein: CASSLAKGGMNTEAFF.